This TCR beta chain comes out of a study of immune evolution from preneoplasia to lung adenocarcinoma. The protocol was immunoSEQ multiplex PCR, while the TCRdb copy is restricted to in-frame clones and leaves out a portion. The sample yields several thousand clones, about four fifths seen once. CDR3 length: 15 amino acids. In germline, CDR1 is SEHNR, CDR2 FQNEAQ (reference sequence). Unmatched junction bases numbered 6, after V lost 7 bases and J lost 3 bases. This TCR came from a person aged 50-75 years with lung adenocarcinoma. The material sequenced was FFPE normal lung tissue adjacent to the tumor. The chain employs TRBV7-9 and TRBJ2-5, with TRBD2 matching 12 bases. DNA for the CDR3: TGTGCCAGCACTCCCGGACTAGCGGGAAAAGAGACCCAGTACTTC. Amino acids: CASTPGLAGKETQYF.